These T cell receptor beta chains were read from a single sample in a study of response to subunit inactivated influenza vaccine. TCRdb recomputed calls from the RT-PCR reads with MiXCR, one row per CDR3 protein. The sample includes about 530,000 distinct CDR3 sequences, approximately 12% of them seen just once. The sample was PBMCs from blood, taken on the day of vaccination. All receptors come from a man aged 50 to 60 who received an inactivated influenza vaccine. Each CDR3 is given with its conserved first and last residue. A D gene is named only where the DNA matches it firmly. Clone size, where shown, is once, few, many, or a class for clones that have expanded.

D: NA; J: TRBJ2-1; size: NA; V: TRBV6-2/TRBV6-3; CDR3: CASSYSIGGFENEQFF; DNA: TGTGCCAGCAGTTACTCGATAGGCGGATTCGAAAATGAGCAGTTCTTC
D: TRBD2; J: TRBJ2-5; size: few; V: TRBV11-2; CDR3: CASSYLAGVLETQYF; DNA: TGTGCCAGCAGCTACTTAGCGGGAGTACTAGAGACCCAGTACTTC
D: NA; J: TRBJ2-1; size: NA; V: TRBV6-1; CDR3: CASSYDSNEQFF; DNA: TGTGCCAGCAGTTATGACAGCAATGAGCAGTTCTTC
D: TRBD2; J: TRBJ2-7; size: NA; V: TRBV12-3/TRBV12-4; CDR3: CASRLLSGGSSYEQYF; DNA: TGTGCCAGCAGGCTACTCAGCGGGGGGTCGTCCTACGAGCAGTACTTC
D: NA; J: TRBJ2-5; size: few; V: TRBV7-6; CDR3: CASSTAQETQYF; DNA: TGTGCCAGCAGCACAGCCCAAGAGACCCAGTACTTC
D: TRBD2; J: TRBJ2-1; size: few; V: TRBV7-2; CDR3: CASSGAGLAGGFSYNEQFF; DNA: TGTGCCAGCAGCGGAGCGGGGCTAGCGGGAGGGTTCTCCTACAATGAGCAGTTCTTC
D: TRBD1; J: TRBJ1-5; size: few; V: TRBV18; CDR3: CASSPSTGDQPQHF; DNA: TGTGCCAGCTCACCGTCGACAGGGGATCAGCCCCAGCATTTT
D: TRBD2; J: TRBJ2-1; size: NA; V: TRBV7-9; CDR3: CASSSGLAVSYNEQFF; DNA: TGTGCCAGCAGCTCGGGACTAGCGGTGTCCTACAATGAGCAGTTCTTC
D: NA; J: TRBJ1-2; size: many; V: TRBV12-3/TRBV12-4; CDR3: CASSLYGYGYTF; DNA: TGTGCCAGCAGTTTATATGGGTACGGCTACACCTTC
D: TRBD2; J: TRBJ2-5; size: many; V: TRBV29-1; CDR3: CSVATGTSGSETQYF; DNA: TGCAGCGTCGCGACTGGGACTAGCGGGAGTGAGACCCAGTACTTC
D: TRBD1; J: TRBJ2-3; size: NA; V: TRBV28; CDR3: CASSSRTGGGTDTQYF; DNA: TGTGCCAGCAGTTCCCGGACAGGGGGTGGCACAGATACGCAGTATTTT
D: TRBD2; J: TRBJ2-3; size: few; V: TRBV6-5; CDR3: CASSYSGTSGSSILDTQYF; DNA: TGTGCCAGCAGTTACTCGGGTACTAGCGGAAGTTCCATTTTAGATACGCAGTATTTT
D: NA; J: TRBJ2-7; size: few; V: TRBV19; CDR3: CASRGPRPYEQYF; DNA: TGTGCCAGCAGAGGGCCCCGACCTTACGAGCAGTACTTC
D: TRBD2; J: TRBJ2-1; size: few; V: TRBV20-1; CDR3: CSAREGTRSYNEQFF; DNA: TGCAGTGCTAGAGAGGGGACTAGGTCGTACAATGAGCAGTTCTTC
D: TRBD1; J: TRBJ2-7; size: many; V: TRBV2; CDR3: CASSGGTGGFNGSEQYF; DNA: TGTGCCAGCAGTGGGGGTACAGGGGGTTTTAACGGAAGTGAGCAGTACTTC
D: NA; J: TRBJ1-2; size: many; V: TRBV20-1; CDR3: CSAVANYGYTF; DNA: TGCAGTGCCGTAGCTAACTATGGCTACACCTTC
D: NA; J: TRBJ1-2; size: many; V: TRBV5-1; CDR3: CASSWDISRVGYTF; DNA: TGCGCCAGCAGCTGGGACATCAGTAGAGTCGGCTACACCTTC
D: TRBD2; J: TRBJ2-1; size: many; V: TRBV12-3/TRBV12-4; CDR3: CASTSVAGVRRNEQFF; DNA: TGTGCCAGCACCTCCGTAGCGGGAGTCAGACGCAATGAGCAGTTCTTC
D: TRBD1; J: TRBJ2-2; size: NA; V: TRBV28; CDR3: CASSLFTQGIGELFF; DNA: TGTGCCAGCAGTTTATTTACACAGGGGATAGGGGAGCTGTTTTTT
D: NA; J: TRBJ1-5; size: few; V: TRBV20-1; CDR3: CSARELRSYSNQPQHF; DNA: TGCAGTGCTAGGGAACTCCGTTCCTATAGCAATCAGCCCCAGCATTTT
D: NA; J: TRBJ1-1; size: many; V: TRBV11-2; CDR3: CASSLEGIGSTEAFF; DNA: TGTGCCAGCAGCTTAGAGGGGATCGGGAGCACTGAAGCTTTCTTT
D: NA; J: TRBJ2-3; size: NA; V: TRBV4-1; CDR3: CASSQVMVWAAVADTQYF; DNA: TGCGCCAGCAGCCAAGTGATGGTGTGGGCAGCCGTCGCAGATACGCAGTATTTT
D: NA; J: TRBJ2-7; size: NA; V: TRBV10-2; CDR3: CASNDGGSYEQYF; DNA: TGCGCCAGCAACGACGGGGGATCCTACGAGCAGTACTTC
D: TRBD2; J: TRBJ2-5; size: few; V: TRBV7-8; CDR3: CASSVSGGLGRETQYF; DNA: TGTGCCAGCAGCGTTTCCGGCGGACTAGGGAGGGAGACCCAGTACTTC
D: TRBD2; J: TRBJ2-7; size: NA; V: TRBV5-1; CDR3: CASSPTSGQPYEQYF; DNA: TGCGCCAGCAGTCCTACTAGCGGGCAGCCCTACGAGCAGTACTTC
D: NA; J: TRBJ2-7; size: NA; V: TRBV25-1; CDR3: CASSENFRGGEQYF; DNA: TGTGCCAGCAGTGAAAATTTTCGTGGGGGCGAGCAGTACTTC
D: TRBD1; J: TRBJ2-1; size: NA; V: TRBV12-3/TRBV12-4; CDR3: CASSGQGAHEQFF; DNA: TGTGCCAGCAGTGGACAGGGAGCACATGAGCAGTTCTTC
D: NA; J: TRBJ2-7; size: NA; V: TRBV6-1; CDR3: CASSERQLPYEQYF; DNA: TGTGCCAGCAGTGAACGACAGCTCCCCTACGAGCAGTACTTC
D: NA; J: TRBJ2-3; size: many; V: TRBV4-3; CDR3: CASSGVGDTQYF; DNA: TGCGCCAGCTCCGGGGTGGGAGATACGCAGTATTTT
D: NA; J: TRBJ1-2; size: many; V: TRBV7-2; CDR3: CASSLGQNNYGYTF; DNA: TGTGCCAGCAGCTTAGGGCAGAACAACTATGGCTACACCTTC
D: TRBD1; J: TRBJ2-1; size: few; V: TRBV6-1; CDR3: CASTPGQGVNEQFF; DNA: TGTGCCAGCACTCCGGGACAGGGGGTAAATGAGCAGTTCTTC
D: NA; J: TRBJ1-1; size: NA; V: TRBV7-9; CDR3: CASSPIGLSNTEAFF; DNA: TGTGCCAGCAGCCCTATCGGATTATCGAACACTGAAGCTTTCTTT
D: NA; J: TRBJ1-6; size: many; V: TRBV27; CDR3: CASSFQKLNSPLHF; DNA: TGTGCCAGCAGTTTCCAGAAACTCAATTCACCCCTCCACTTT
D: TRBD1; J: TRBJ2-7; size: NA; V: TRBV7-6; CDR3: CASSSQGPYYEQYF; DNA: TGTGCCAGCAGCTCACAGGGGCCTTACTACGAGCAGTACTTC
D: NA; J: TRBJ1-3; size: few; V: TRBV6-1; CDR3: CASRQSGQPSGNTIYF; DNA: TGTGCCAGCAGACAGAGCGGACAACCCTCTGGAAACACCATATATTTT
D: NA; J: TRBJ2-1; size: few; V: TRBV5-1; CDR3: CASSLAQGIYNEQFF; DNA: TGCGCCAGCAGCTTGGCTCAGGGGATCTACAATGAGCAGTTCTTC
D: TRBD1; J: TRBJ2-2; size: NA; V: TRBV3-1; CDR3: CASSQIDRATGELFF; DNA: TGTGCCAGCAGCCAGATTGACAGGGCCACCGGGGAGCTGTTTTTT
D: TRBD2; J: TRBJ2-2; size: NA; V: TRBV4-1; CDR3: CASSQDKVVVLAGDWTGELFF; DNA: TGCGCCAGCAGCCAAGATAAGGTGGTGGTTCTAGCGGGGGATTGGACCGGGGAGCTGTTTTTT
D: TRBD2; J: TRBJ2-2; size: many; V: TRBV5-1; CDR3: CASSLESGGDTGELFF; DNA: TGCGCCAGCAGCTTGGAGTCGGGAGGGGACACCGGGGAGCTGTTTTTT
D: NA; J: TRBJ1-6; size: many; V: TRBV6-1; CDR3: CASRQGSYNSPLHF; DNA: TGTGCCAGCAGACAGGGCTCCTATAATTCACCCCTCCACTTT
D: NA; J: TRBJ2-3; size: NA; V: TRBV4-3; CDR3: CASSPNLGGKDTQYF; DNA: TGCGCCAGCAGCCCGAACCTAGGTGGAAAAGATACGCAGTATTTT
D: TRBD2; J: TRBJ2-7; size: NA; V: TRBV10-3; CDR3: CAMNSGSTYEQYF; DNA: TGTGCCATGAATAGCGGGAGTACCTACGAGCAGTACTTC
D: NA; J: TRBJ2-2; size: many; V: TRBV28; CDR3: CASSLRQGKAGELFF; DNA: TGTGCCAGCAGTTTAAGGCAGGGCAAAGCCGGGGAGCTGTTTTTT
D: NA; J: TRBJ2-2; size: few; V: TRBV11-2; CDR3: CASSYSGFTGELFF; DNA: TGTGCCAGCAGCTACTCAGGGTTCACCGGGGAGCTGTTTTTT
D: TRBD1; J: TRBJ1-6; size: few; V: TRBV12-3/TRBV12-4; CDR3: CASSEDRGRSNSPLHF; DNA: TGTGCCAGCAGTGAGGACAGGGGCAGAAGTAATTCACCCCTCCACTTT
D: TRBD1; J: TRBJ2-1; size: many; V: TRBV12-3/TRBV12-4; CDR3: CASSYAGQGNNEQFF; DNA: TGTGCCAGCAGTTACGCGGGACAGGGGAACAATGAGCAGTTCTTC
D: NA; J: TRBJ1-1; size: many; V: TRBV20-1; CDR3: CSANSPNTEAFF; DNA: TGCAGTGCTAACAGCCCGAACACTGAAGCTTTCTTT
D: NA; J: TRBJ2-3; size: few; V: TRBV5-1; CDR3: CASRSWLRSTDTQYF; DNA: TGCGCCAGCAGATCTTGGTTGAGGAGCACAGATACGCAGTATTTT
D: NA; J: TRBJ2-2; size: NA; V: TRBV6-1; CDR3: CATRVGGELFF; DNA: TGTGCCACCCGGGTGGGCGGGGAGCTGTTTTTT
D: NA; J: TRBJ2-2; size: NA; V: TRBV9; CDR3: CASSVVLGPGTGELFF; DNA: TGTGCCAGCAGCGTAGTTCTGGGCCCGGGAACCGGGGAGCTGTTTTTT